This T cell receptor (beta chain) derives from a study of blood T cell repertoires in COVID-19. In the original analysis: Using reference gene primer amplification, nucleated cell counts were estimated. Data came from immunoSEQ multiplex PCR; TCRdb stores just in-frame clones and leaves some out. V and J calls and clone size are given by that table; D and trimming were obtained from the DNA. The data contain 60,000 to 80,000 clones, 75% to 85% of them singletons. V gave up 1 base and J gave up 7 bases; unmatched junction bases: 7. This CDR3 contains 15 residues. Germline values: CDR1 ENHRY, CDR2 SYGVKD.

Sequencing was performed on peripheral blood. This clonotype was sampled from a man over 45 with acute or convalescent COVID-19. The chain carries TRBV10-3 and TRBJ2-1; TRBD2 matches at 7 bases. The CDR3, as DNA: TGTGCCATCAGTGAGTTGAGCGGGGTAGGGAATGAGCAGTTCTTC. Its protein is CAISELSGVGNEQFF.